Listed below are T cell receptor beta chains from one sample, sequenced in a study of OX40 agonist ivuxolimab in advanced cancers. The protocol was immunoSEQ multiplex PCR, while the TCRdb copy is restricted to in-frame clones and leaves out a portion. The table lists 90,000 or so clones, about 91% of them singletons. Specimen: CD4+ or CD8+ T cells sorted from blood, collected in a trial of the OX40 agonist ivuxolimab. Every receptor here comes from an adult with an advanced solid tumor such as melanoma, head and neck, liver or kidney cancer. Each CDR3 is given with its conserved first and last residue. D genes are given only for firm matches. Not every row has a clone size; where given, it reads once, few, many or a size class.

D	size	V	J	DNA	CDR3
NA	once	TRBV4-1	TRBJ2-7	TGCGCCAGCAGACAGGGACTATTCTCCTACGAGCAGTACTTC	CASRQGLFSYEQYF
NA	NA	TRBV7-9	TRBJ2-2	TGTGCCAGCAGCTTGGGGGCTCCGAACACCGGGGAGCTGTTTTTT	CASSLGAPNTGELFF
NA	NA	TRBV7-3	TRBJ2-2	TGTGCCAGCAGCTTACCCGGGGCGGGCACCGGGGAGCTGTTTTTT	CASSLPGAGTGELFF
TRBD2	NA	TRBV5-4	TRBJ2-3	TGTGCCAGCAGAGATGGACTAGTAGAGTCCGATACGCAGTATTTT	CASRDGLVESDTQYF
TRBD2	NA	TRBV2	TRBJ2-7	TGTGCCAGCAGCCCCGCCATACTAGCGGGAGGTACGTACTTC	CASSPAILAGGTYF
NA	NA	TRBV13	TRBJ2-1	TGTGCCAGCAGCCGGGACCTTAACAATGAGCAGTTCTTC	CASSRDLNNEQFF
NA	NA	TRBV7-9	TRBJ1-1	TGTGCCAGCAGTAGGACGACAGCCGACACTGAAGCTTTCTTT	CASSRTTADTEAFF
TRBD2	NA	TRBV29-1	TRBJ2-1	TGCAGCGGAGGGACTATCAACGGTGAGCAGTTCTTC	CSGGTINGEQFF
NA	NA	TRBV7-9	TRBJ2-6	TGTGCCAGCAGCTTAGCGGGAGCTGGGGCCAACGTCCTGACTTTC	CASSLAGAGANVLTF
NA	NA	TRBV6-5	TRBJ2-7	TGTGCCAGCAGTTACTCGAGTCGGCTAGCGAGCTACGAGCAGTACTTC	CASSYSSRLASYEQYF
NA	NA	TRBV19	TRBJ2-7	TGTGCCAGTAGTACCCTAAATTTTGGTTACTACGAGCAGTACTTC	CASSTLNFGYYEQYF
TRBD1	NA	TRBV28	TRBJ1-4	TGTGCCAGCAGTGTCTTGACAGGGAAGGGGAAACTGTTTTTT	CASSVLTGKGKLFF
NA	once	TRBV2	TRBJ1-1	TGTGCCAGCAGTATTTTTGAGGCTAGGAACACTGAAGCTTTCTTT	CASSIFEARNTEAFF
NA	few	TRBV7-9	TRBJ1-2	TGTGCCAGCAGCTTAGGAGGGGCTAACTATGGCTACACCTTC	CASSLGGANYGYTF
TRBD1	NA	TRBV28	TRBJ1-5	TGTGCCAGCAGAAGGACAGGGGGCAGACAGCCCCAGCATTTT	CASRRTGGRQPQHF
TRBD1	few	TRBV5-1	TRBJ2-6	TGCGCCAGCAGCTCAACAGAAGGACAGGGGACCCACGGGGTCTCTGGGGCCAACGTCCTGACTTTC	CASSSTEGQGTHGVSGANVLTF
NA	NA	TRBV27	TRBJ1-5	TGTGCCAGCAGCGAACAGGGCGGCAATCAGCCCCAGCATTTT	CASSEQGGNQPQHF
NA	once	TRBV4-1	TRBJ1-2	TGCGCCAGCAGCCAAGATGGTAACTTGGGCTATGGCTACACCTTC	CASSQDGNLGYGYTF
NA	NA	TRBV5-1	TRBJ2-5	TGCGCCAGCAAACCTATGGGAGGGGGACTTTTGGAGACCCAGTACTTC	CASKPMGGGLLETQYF
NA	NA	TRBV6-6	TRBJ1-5	TGTGCCAGCAGTTTACTTGGGCAGCCCCAGCATTTT	CASSLLGQPQHF
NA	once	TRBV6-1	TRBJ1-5	TGTGCCAGCAGGGGGGAGGCTCAGCCCCAGCATTTT	CASRGEAQPQHF
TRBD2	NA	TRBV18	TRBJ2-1	TGTGCCAGCTCACCACCGGGAAGTAGCGGGAGCTCCTACAATGAGCAGTTCTTC	CASSPPGSSGSSYNEQFF
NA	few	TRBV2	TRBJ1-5	TGTGCCAGCAGAGCAGGGCAGCCCCAGCATTTT	CASRAGQPQHF
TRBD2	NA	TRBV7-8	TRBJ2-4	TGTGCCAGCAGCTTAGCGAGCGGGAGAGGAGACATTCAGTACTTC	CASSLASGRGDIQYF
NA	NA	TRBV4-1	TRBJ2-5	TGCGCCAGCAGCCAAGAGGCTGGCGGGCTCCAAGAGACCCAGTACTTC	CASSQEAGGLQETQYF
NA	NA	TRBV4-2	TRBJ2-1	TGTGCCAGCAGCCAACCAGTCTCCCACAATGAGCAGTTCTTC	CASSQPVSHNEQFF
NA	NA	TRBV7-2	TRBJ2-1	TGTGCCAGCAGCTTAGGGGGGGCAGGCAATGAGCAGTTCTTC	CASSLGGAGNEQFF
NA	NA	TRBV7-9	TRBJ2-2	TGTGCCAGCAGCTTGGGACTCGACACCGGGGAGCTGTTTTTT	CASSLGLDTGELFF
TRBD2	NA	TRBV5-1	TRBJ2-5	TGCGCCAGCAGCCAAGGACTAGCGGGAGGGGAGACCCAGTACTTC	CASSQGLAGGETQYF
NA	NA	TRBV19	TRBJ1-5	TGTGCCAGTAGTGTAATGTCAGACAATCAGCCCCAGCATTTT	CASSVMSDNQPQHF
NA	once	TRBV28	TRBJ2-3	TGTGCCACCGCCCGGCAGGGGGGGACAGATACGCAGTATTTT	CATARQGGTDTQYF
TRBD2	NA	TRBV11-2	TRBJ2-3	TGTGCCAGCAGATCACTAGCGGGAGGGCCAGATACGCAGTATTTT	CASRSLAGGPDTQYF
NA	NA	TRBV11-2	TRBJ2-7	TGTGCCAGCAGCCATGGCGCTATTGGCGAGCAGTACTTC	CASSHGAIGEQYF